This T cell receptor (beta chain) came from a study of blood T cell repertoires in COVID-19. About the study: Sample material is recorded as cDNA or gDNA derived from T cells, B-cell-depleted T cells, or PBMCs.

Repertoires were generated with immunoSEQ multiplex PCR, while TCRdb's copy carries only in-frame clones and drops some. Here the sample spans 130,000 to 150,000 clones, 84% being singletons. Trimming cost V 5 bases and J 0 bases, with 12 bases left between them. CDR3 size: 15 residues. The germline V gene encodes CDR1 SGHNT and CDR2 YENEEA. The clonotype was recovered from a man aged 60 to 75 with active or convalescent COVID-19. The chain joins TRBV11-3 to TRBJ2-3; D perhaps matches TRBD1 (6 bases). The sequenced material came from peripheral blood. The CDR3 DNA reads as TGTGCCAGCAGCCGCCGGACAGCTAGCACAGATACGCAGTATTTT. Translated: CASSRRTASTDTQYF.